These 20 T cell receptor beta chains share one sample of origin, sequenced in a study of PD-1 blockade in classical Hodgkin lymphoma (TCRdb year 2020). Libraries were constructed by the immunoSEQ multiplex PCR assay. The table was pulled from immuneACCESS by TCRdb, which kept in-frame rearrangements only. Such tables lose some clones; where checked, under half of the loss comes from unresolved V genes, and the rest has no known cause. The sample table shows just under 30,000 clones, and roughly 85% are seen once. Clones ranked in the top ten supply 2% to 3% of the sample. The time point label for this specimen denotes: cycle 1 day 1 (C1D1), immediately before nivolumab initiation. Relapse after autologous stem cell transplantation had occurred in all trial patients, and cohorts A, B and C were distinguished by prior brentuximab vedotin exposure. Using a Miltenyi CD4+ T cell isolation kit, CD4+ T cells were purified from thawed PBMCs through magnetic negative selection.

This specimen consisted of CD4+ T cells from blood, obtained at baseline. The receptors derive from a human donor with classical Hodgkin lymphoma.

The genes are TRBV2 and TRBJ1-1; D is undetermined. V was cut by 5 bases and J by 5 bases, with 12 bases left in between. In germline, CDR1 is SNHLY, CDR2 FYNNEI. This CDR3 comprises 13 residues. The CDR3 region has the DNA TGTGCCAGCAGTACAAGGCCCCGGACTGAAGCTTTCTTT. Amino acids: CASSTRPRTEAFF. Full variable domain (missing parts from reference TRBV2 and TRBJ1-1): EPEVTQTPSHQVTQMGQEVILRCVPISNHLYFYWYRQILGQKVEFLVSFYNNEISEKSEIFDDQFSVERPDGSNFTLKIRSTKLEDSAMYFCASSTRPRTEAFFGQGTRLTVV.

The V gene is TRBV28, the J gene TRBJ1-5; D is ambiguous. CDR1 and CDR2 from the germline V gene are MDHEN and SYDVKM. The CDR3 extends over 15 amino acids. V shed 2 bases and J shed 6 bases, with 14 bases lying between them. The CDR3 DNA sequence: TGTGCCAGCAGTTTAACCCCCCCAAGGACTCAGCCCCAGCATTTT. Amino acids: CASSLTPPRTQPQHF.

The CDR3 sequence is CASSPRQGHLYEQYF. CDR3 coding DNA: TGTGCCAGCAGCCCCCGGCAGGGCCACCTATACGAGCAGTACTTC. The chain links TRBV7-2 to TRBJ2-7; possibly TRBD1 for D (5 bases). The length of the CDR3 is 15 residues. Trimming pared 5 bases from V and 4 bases from J, leaving 18 bases between. CDR1 is SGHTA and CDR2 is FQGNSA in the germline V gene.

The rearrangement joins TRBV7-9 to TRBJ2-6, with 8 positions matching TRBD1. Germline CDR1 and CDR2: SEHNR and FQNEAQ (reference sequence). This CDR3 is 17 amino acids long. Unmatched junction bases numbered 6, after V lost 5 bases and J lost 0 bases. The CDR3 DNA is TGTGCCAGCAGCCGGGACAGGAGGGACTCTGGGGCCAACGTCCTGACTTTC. It codes for CASSRDRRDSGANVLTF.

This clone turned up a few times. The gene calls are TRBV6-5 and TRBJ1-1; no definite D call. Germline V gene data show CDR1 as MNHEY and CDR2 as SVGAGI. This CDR3 is built from 11 residues. V gave up 4 bases and J gave up 7 bases, with 7 bases separating them. The CDR3 DNA is TGTGCCAGCAGTTCTCGAAGTGAAGCTTTCTTT. Translating gives CASSSRSEAFF.

This chain joins TRBV9 and TRBJ2-7, with a possible D match to TRBD1 (8 bases). The germline V gene has CDR1 SGDLS and CDR2 YYNGEE. Trimming cost V 4 bases and J 5 bases, with 16 bases left between them. The CDR3 sequence is 14 residues long. CDR3 bases: TGTGCCAGCAGCCTAAGCGGGACAGGCCACGAGCAGTACTTC. Its translation is CASSLSGTGHEQYF.

This chain links TRBV5-1 with TRBJ2-1, with D perhaps matching TRBD2 (5 bases). The CDR3 consists of 13 residues. The ends were cut back, 4 bases at V and 5 bases at J, with 10 bases in the middle. Germline loops: CDR1 SGHRS, CDR2 YFSETQ. The CDR3 is CASSLGLDNEQFF. The CDR3 DNA follows: TGCGCCAGCAGCCTTGGACTCGACAATGAGCAGTTCTTC.

This clone has just one count. The rearrangement uses TRBV5-1 and TRBJ1-4; 8 positions agree with TRBD1. After removal of 0 bases from V and 4 bases from J, the junction contained 8 bases not matched to a gene. This CDR3 region has 17 residues. Germline V gives CDR1 SGHRS, CDR2 YFSETQ. In DNA form, the CDR3 reads TGCGCCAGCAGCTTGGATCCAGGGGGCGCCGGTAATGAAAAACTGTTTTTT. It translates to CASSLDPGGAGNEKLFF.

The chain couples TRBV30 to TRBJ1-6, with D uncertain. CDR1 is GTSNPN, CDR2 SVGIG, per germline (reference sequence). V was shortened by 4 bases and J by 0 bases, with 10 bases between the two germline ends. The CDR3 is 15 residues long. The CDR3 reads CAWTRESSYNSPLHF. The DNA for the CDR3 is TGTGCCTGGACGCGGGAGAGCTCCTATAATTCACCCCTCCACTTT.

The V gene is TRBV9, the J gene TRBJ2-2, with 8 nucleotides matching TRBD1. The V and J ends lost 3 bases and 6 bases, in that order; junction bases with no gene match: 1. The CDR3 consists of 13 residues. Germline-derived CDR1 and CDR2 are SGDLS and YYNGEE. The CDR3: CASSAGGSGELFF. CDR3 DNA sequence: TGTGCCAGCAGCGCAGGGGGCTCCGGGGAGCTGTTTTTT.

The chain employs TRBV11-2 and TRBJ1-3; 9 positions match TRBD1. Germline-derived CDR1 and CDR2 are SGHAT and FQNNGV. This CDR3 comprises 17 residues. The V and J ends lost 1 base and 0 bases, in that order; junction bases with no gene match: 4. CDR3 nucleotide sequence: TGTGCCAGCAGCTTAGTTACAGGGGGCAGCTCTGGAAACACCATATATTTT. Its protein product is CASSLVTGGSSGNTIYF.

This clone was detected only once. A read error may account for a junction end that differs from germline. The chain has TRBV11-2 and TRBJ1-5; 7 positions agree with TRBD1. The CDR3 sequence is 15 residues long. Germline V gene data show CDR1 as SGHAT and CDR2 as FQNNGV. The CDR3 DNA sequence: TGTGCCAGCAGCGTAGACAGGGCTTCTTATCAGCCCCAGCATTTT. Encoded protein: CASSVDRASYQPQHF.

V gene TRBV5-6 combines with J gene TRBJ2-2; the D gene is possibly TRBD1 (6 bases). The CDR3 extends over 15 amino acids. The V and J ends lost 4 bases and 6 bases respectively, with 16 bases between them. The germline V gene has CDR1 SGHDT and CDR2 YYEEEE. CDR3 residues: CASSRKQGTSGELFF. The CDR3 DNA sequence: TGTGCCAGCAGCCGCAAACAGGGAACGTCCGGGGAGCTGTTTTTT.

This clone turned up a few times. This chain connects TRBV18 to TRBJ1-2, with D maybe TRBD1 (5 bases). Germline CDR1 and CDR2: KGHSH and LQKENI. This CDR3 is 15 amino acids long. Trimming removed 4 bases from V and 1 base from J, with 13 bases in between. In DNA form, the CDR3 reads TGTGCCAGCTCACTAAAGGACACGGTTAACTATGGCTACACCTTC. This codes for CASSLKDTVNYGYTF.

In DNA, the CDR3 is TGTGCCAGCAGCCCCAGACAGGGGCGGCAGTACTTC. Translated: CASSPRQGRQYF. V is TRBV7-9 and J is TRBJ2-7; 8 bases match TRBD1. This CDR3 comprises 12 residues. V trimming: 5 bases; J trimming: 9 bases; junction bases outside the gene matches: 6. Germline CDR1 reads SEHNR; CDR2 reads FQNEAQ (reference sequence).

The genes are TRBV6-6 and TRBJ1-3; D possibly corresponds to TRBD1 (6 bases). Trimming pared 6 bases from V and 8 bases from J, leaving 20 bases between. The CDR3 extends over 15 amino acids. Germline lookup yields CDR1 MNHNY and CDR2 SVGAGI (reference sequence). The CDR3 nucleotides are TGTGCCAGCAGCCCGGGGGACGGCTACAGGGACACCATATATTTT. Translation: CASSPGDGYRDTIYF.

CDR3 nucleotides: TGTGCCAGCAGTTACGGCAGGGGGAGCACTGAAGCTTTCTTT. This sequence encodes CASSYGRGSTEAFF. The gene calls are TRBV6-5 and TRBJ1-1, with TRBD1 matching 7 bases. The CDR3 consists of 14 residues. Germline V gives CDR1 MNHEY, CDR2 SVGAGI. After removal of 2 bases from V and 4 bases from J, the junction contained 4 bases not matched to a gene.

The chain joins TRBV2 to TRBJ1-4; D ambiguous. The CDR3 length is 14 residues. CDR1 and CDR2 from the germline V gene are SNHLY and FYNNEI. The V and J ends lost 8 bases and 4 bases respectively, with 14 bases between them. CDR3 amino acids: CASQNVGINEKLFF. CDR3 nucleotide sequence: TGTGCCAGCCAGAACGTCGGAATTAATGAAAAACTGTTTTTT. The variable domain in full, with the rest retrieved from reference TRBV2 and TRBJ1-4, is EPEVTQTPSHQVTQMGQEVILRCVPISNHLYFYWYRQILGQKVEFLVSFYNNEISEKSEIFDDQFSVERPDGSNFTLKIRSTKLEDSAMYFCASQNVGINEKLFFGSGTQLSVL.

This clone was seen just once. J is TRBJ2-1 and V is TRBV10-2, with D perhaps matching TRBD2 (6 bases). CDR3 length: 15 amino acids. Trimming removed 6 bases from V and 7 bases from J, with 19 bases in between. Germline CDR1 is WSHSY and CDR2 is SAAADI. CDR3 amino acids: CASRHGTGRINEQFF. In nucleotides, the CDR3 is TGCGCCAGCAGACACGGGACTGGGCGGATAAATGAGCAGTTCTTC.

This clone was seen a single time. The J gene is TRBJ1-4, the V gene TRBV15, with D maybe TRBD1 (5 bases). Germline lookup yields CDR1 LNHNV and CDR2 YYDKDF (reference sequence). The CDR3 covers 16 residues. Between the trimmed V and J ends, which lost 1 base and 7 bases, there was a span of 16 bases. In nucleotides, the CDR3 is TGTGCCACCAGCAGAGCTTCTTCAGGGTCCTTTGAAAAACTGTTTTTT. This codes for CATSRASSGSFEKLFF.